A selection of T cell receptor beta chains follows, all from one sample in a study of blood T cell repertoires in COVID-19. Only in-frame clones appear in the TCRdb table, and some are missing; sequencing was by immunoSEQ multiplex PCR. The table shows around 100,000 clones, with approximately 89% occurring only once. The sequencing input was peripheral blood. Receptors were obtained from a man aged 50 to 59 with active COVID-19. Each CDR3 is given with its conserved first and last residue. The D gene is left open where the match is weak. Clone sizes are given selectively: once, few, many, or a class where the clone is expanded.

v_gene	d_gene	j_gene	abundance	CDR3aa	CDR3nt
TRBV9	NA	TRBJ1-1	NA	CASSVGGDRTEAFF	TGTGCCAGCAGCGTAGGTGGAGATCGTACTGAAGCTTTCTTT
TRBV4-1	NA	TRBJ1-2	NA	CASSQDMGVEGYTF	TGCGCCAGCAGCCAAGATATGGGCGTAGAGGGCTACACCTTC
TRBV3-1/TRBV3-2	NA	TRBJ1-3	NA	CASSPSGGPGNTIYF	TGTGCCAGCAGCCCCTCCGGGGGACCAGGAAACACCATATATTTT
TRBV2	NA	TRBJ1-1	NA	CASSPDTANTEAFF	TGTGCCAGCAGTCCAGACACCGCTAACACTGAAGCTTTCTTT
TRBV24-1	NA	TRBJ2-7	NA	CATTLEVGRTASSYEQYF	TGTGCCACCACTTTAGAGGTGGGAAGGACAGCAAGCTCCTACGAGCAGTACTTC
TRBV7-3	NA	TRBJ2-5	NA	CASSHGRGAGETQYF	TGTGCCAGCAGCCATGGCCGGGGGGCCGGTGAGACCCAGTACTTC
TRBV4-2	TRBD2	TRBJ2-5	NA	CASSQDGPLGGGAYKETQYF	TGTGCCAGCAGCCAAGACGGCCCCCTGGGCGGGGGGGCCTATAAGGAGACCCAGTACTTC
TRBV27	TRBD2	TRBJ2-7	NA	CASSYSTGTNHYEQYF	TGTGCCAGCAGTTACTCCACCGGGACTAACCACTACGAGCAGTACTTC
TRBV4-2	NA	TRBJ2-2	NA	CASSSIFALDGSRTGELFF	TGTGCCAGCAGCTCGATATTCGCCCTTGACGGGTCTCGCACCGGGGAGCTGTTTTTT
TRBV7-9	NA	TRBJ2-4	NA	CASSLSGRPGDIQYF	TGTGCCAGCAGCTTATCCGGCCGCCCAGGGGACATTCAGTACTTC
TRBV5-8	TRBD2	TRBJ2-2	NA	CASSLIASGSHPRNTGELFF	TGTGCCAGCAGCTTGATCGCTAGCGGGAGTCACCCTCGGAACACCGGGGAGCTGTTTTTT
TRBV6-1	NA	TRBJ1-5	NA	CASSEGQGINQPQHF	TGTGCCAGCAGTGAGGGGCAGGGGATTAATCAGCCCCAGCATTTT
TRBV7-9	NA	TRBJ1-1	NA	CASGQISMNTEAFF	TGTGCCTCCGGACAGATATCCATGAACACTGAAGCTTTCTTT
TRBV7-8	NA	TRBJ2-1	NA	CASSPQNEQFF	TGTGCCAGCAGCCCCCAAAATGAGCAGTTCTTC
TRBV7-2	NA	TRBJ1-4	NA	CASSLNRQGGNEKLFF	TGTGCCAGCAGCTTAAATCGGCAGGGAGGGAATGAAAAACTGTTTTTT
TRBV2	NA	TRBJ1-1	NA	CASRRVNTEAFF	TGTGCCAGCAGGCGGGTGAACACTGAAGCTTTCTTT
TRBV5-6	NA	TRBJ1-2	NA	CASRGNGYTF	TGTGCCAGCCGAGGGAATGGCTACACCTTC
TRBV12-3/TRBV12-4	NA	TRBJ1-5	NA	CASSPDSNQPQHF	TGTGCCAGCAGTCCGGACAGTAATCAGCCCCAGCATTTT
TRBV7-6	TRBD2	TRBJ2-1	NA	CASSSLAGAGNNEQFF	TGTGCCAGCAGCTCGCTAGCGGGAGCTGGGAACAATGAGCAGTTCTTC
TRBV27	TRBD1	TRBJ1-2	NA	CASSSGQGIFVGYTF	TGTGCCAGCAGTTCCGGACAGGGCATATTTGTGGGCTACACCTTC
TRBV6-6	NA	TRBJ2-2	NA	CASSPQGGTGELFF	TGTGCCAGCAGTCCCCAGGGAGGCACCGGGGAGCTGTTTTTT
TRBV6-5	NA	TRBJ2-2	NA	CASTLAGELFF	TGTGCCAGCACCCTCGCCGGGGAGCTGTTTTTT
TRBV19	NA	TRBJ2-1	NA	CASSIFASGTSTFF	NA
TRBV7-2	NA	TRBJ1-1	NA	CASSPTRAGATEAFF	TGTGCCAGCAGCCCCACTAGGGCAGGTGCGACTGAAGCTTTCTTT
TRBV6-5	NA	TRBJ2-2	NA	CASSRRTLEAGELFF	TGTGCCAGCAGCCGCCGGACGTTGGAGGCCGGGGAGCTGTTTTTT
TRBV18	NA	TRBJ2-4	NA	CASSPTPGEAKNIQYF	TGTGCCAGCTCACCTACTCCGGGGGAAGCCAAAAACATTCAGTACTTC
TRBV2	NA	TRBJ1-6	NA	CASNRGIGSTYNSPLHF	TGTGCCAGCAATCGAGGGATTGGGAGCACCTATAATTCACCCCTCCACTTT
TRBV11-3	NA	TRBJ1-3	once	CASSLVQVSGNTIYF	TGTGCCAGCAGCTTAGTACAGGTCTCTGGAAACACCATATATTTT
TRBV29-1	TRBD1	TRBJ1-4	NA	CSVTGQGNEKLFF	TGCAGCGTTACGGGACAGGGGAATGAAAAACTGTTTTTT
TRBV5-4	NA	TRBJ2-5	once	CASSLGFLVAPETQYF	TGTGCCAGCAGCTTGGGGTTTTTGGTGGCCCCGGAGACCCAGTACTTC
TRBV5-1	NA	TRBJ1-2	NA	CASSPREDYGYTF	TGCGCCAGCAGTCCCAGGGAAGACTATGGCTACACCTTC
TRBV5-1	TRBD1	TRBJ1-3	NA	CASSLVGWDRDNSGNTIYF	TGCGCCAGCAGCTTGGTGGGATGGGACAGGGACAACTCTGGAAACACCATATATTTT
TRBV7-3	NA	TRBJ2-1	NA	CASSLTEGEQFF	TGTGCCAGCAGCTTAACGGAGGGGGAGCAGTTCTTC
TRBV9	NA	TRBJ2-2	NA	CASSHRQTNTGELFF	TGTGCCAGCAGCCATCGACAGACTAACACCGGGGAGCTGTTTTTT
TRBV7-9	NA	TRBJ2-2	few	CASSSNTERTGELFF	TGTGCCAGCAGCTCAAATACCGAACGGACCGGGGAGCTGTTTTTT
TRBV11-3	NA	TRBJ2-2	once	CASSLAETNTGELFF	TGTGCCAGCAGCTTAGCCGAGACAAACACCGGGGAGCTGTTTTTT
TRBV5-4	TRBD2	TRBJ2-1	NA	CASSPRRLAGSYNEQFF	TGTGCCAGCAGCCCCCGGCGACTAGCGGGGTCCTACAATGAGCAGTTCTTC
TRBV10-2	NA	TRBJ2-7	once	CASSPGVDEQYF	TGCGCCAGCAGTCCAGGGGTCGACGAGCAGTACTTC
TRBV3-1/TRBV3-2	NA	TRBJ2-7	NA	CASGPPGIYGQYF	TGTGCCAGCGGCCCCCCGGGGATCTACGGGCAGTACTTC
TRBV2	TRBD1	TRBJ1-2	NA	CASSHGTVFIRDYGYTF	TGTGCCAGCAGTCATGGGACAGTCTTCATAAGGGACTATGGCTACACCTTC
TRBV3-1/TRBV3-2	TRBD2	TRBJ2-3	NA	CASSRTGGHVTDTQYF	TGTGCCAGCAGCCGGACGGGGGGGCATGTGACAGATACGCAGTATTTT
TRBV2	TRBD1	TRBJ1-2	NA	CASKRDSYGYTF	TGTGCCAGCAAACGGGACAGCTATGGCTACACCTTC
TRBV6-9	NA	TRBJ2-2	NA	CASRYQVAVTGELFF	TGTGCCAGCAGATATCAAGTAGCGGTAACCGGGGAGCTGTTTTTT
TRBV18	NA	TRBJ1-1	NA	CASSPPGSRANTEAFF	TGTGCCAGCTCCCCCCCAGGAAGCAGAGCGAACACTGAAGCTTTCTTT
TRBV7-2	TRBD2	TRBJ2-3	NA	CASSRIAAGGADTQYF	TGTGCCAGCAGCCGGATAGCGGCGGGGGGGGCAGATACGCAGTATTTT
TRBV19	NA	TRBJ2-6	NA	CAVKQQGANVLTF	TGTGCCGTTAAACAACAGGGGGCCAACGTCCTGACTTTC
TRBV5-5	NA	TRBJ2-1	NA	CASSRDRSSYNEQFF	TGTGCCAGCAGCCGTGACCGGAGCTCCTACAATGAGCAGTTCTTC
TRBV29-1	NA	TRBJ2-3	NA	CSVAGTDTQYF	TGCAGCGTTGCGGGGACAGATACGCAGTATTTT
TRBV15	TRBD1	TRBJ1-2	NA	CATSRDRTGVGYTF	TGTGCCACCAGCAGAGACCGGACAGGGGTGGGCTACACCTTC
TRBV15	NA	TRBJ1-1	NA	CATSSGGTEAFF	TGTGCCACCAGCAGCGGGGGCACTGAAGCTTTCTTT
TRBV3-1/TRBV3-2	NA	TRBJ2-7	few	CASSQGRRTSYEQYF	TGTGCCAGCAGCCAAGGGAGGAGAACCTCCTACGAGCAGTACTTC
TRBV3-1/TRBV3-2	TRBD1	TRBJ1-2	NA	CASSRGQGWGSYGYTF	TGTGCCAGCAGCCGGGGACAGGGATGGGGTAGCTATGGCTACACCTTC
TRBV7-2	NA	TRBJ2-5	NA	CASSLSQKETQYF	TGTGCCAGCAGCTTAAGTCAGAAAGAGACCCAGTACTTC